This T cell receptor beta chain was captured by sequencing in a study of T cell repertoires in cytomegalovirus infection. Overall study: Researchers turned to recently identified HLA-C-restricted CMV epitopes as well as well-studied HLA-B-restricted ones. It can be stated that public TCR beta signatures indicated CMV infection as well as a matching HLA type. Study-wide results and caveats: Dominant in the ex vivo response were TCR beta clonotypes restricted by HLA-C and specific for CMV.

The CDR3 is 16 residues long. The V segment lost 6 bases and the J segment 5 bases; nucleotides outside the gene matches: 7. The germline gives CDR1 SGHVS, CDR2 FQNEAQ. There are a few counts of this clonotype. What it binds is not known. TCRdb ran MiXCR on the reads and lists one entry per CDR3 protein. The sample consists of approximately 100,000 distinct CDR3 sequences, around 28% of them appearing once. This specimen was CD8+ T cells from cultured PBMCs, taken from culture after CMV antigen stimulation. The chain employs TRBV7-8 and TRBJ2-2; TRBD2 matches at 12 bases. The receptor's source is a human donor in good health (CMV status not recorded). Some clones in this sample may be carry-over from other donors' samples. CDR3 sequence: CASRLGLAGNTGELFF. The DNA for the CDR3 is TGTGCCAGCAGGCTCGGACTAGCGGGAAATACCGGGGAGCTGTTTTTT.